The 5 T cell receptor beta chains below all came from one sample that was sequenced in a study of cytomegalovirus exposure and HLA in healthy donors. Primers included in the PCR were 60 Vbeta and 13 Jbeta primers. Here immunoSEQ multiplex PCR was the method, and the copy in TCRdb shows in-frame clones only, minus some. Seen here are approximately 110,000 clones, about 85% observed once, and the top ten hold over 0.2%. Sequencing used PBMCs. The receptors originated from a man aged 45 to 65 in good health and CMV-seronegative.

This chain joins TRBV13 and TRBJ1-1; D is perhaps TRBD1 (6 bases). The germline V gene has CDR1 PRHDT and CDR2 FYEKMQ (reference sequence). Trimming took 0 bases from V and 2 from J, leaving 19 bases between them. There are 18 residues in the CDR3. The CDR3 bases are TGTGCCAGCAGCTTAGGCCTAAGATCACAGGGCCGAAACACTGAAGCTTTCTTT. Residues: CASSLGLRSQGRNTEAFF. The full variable domain, with the rest looked up from reference TRBV13 and TRBJ1-1, is AAGVIQSPRHLIKEKRETATLKCYPIPRHDTVYWYQQGPGQDPQFLISFYEKMQSDKGSIPDRFSAQQFSDYHSELNMSSLELGDSALYFCASSLGLRSQGRNTEAFFGQGTRLTVV.

The chain carries TRBV4-2 and TRBJ1-1; D ambiguous. V was pared by 4 bases and J by 4 bases, with 16 bases between. The CDR3 has 15 residues. Germline CDR1 and CDR2: LGHNA and YNFKEQ. DNA of the CDR3: TGTGCCAGCAGCCTCCTAGGCGGGGTGGGCACTGAAGCTTTCTTT. This translates into CASSLLGGVGTEAFF.

CDR3 in amino acids: CASTRGVSGNEQFF. The CDR3 DNA reads TGTGCCAGCACCCGGGGGGTCAGCGGCAATGAGCAGTTCTTC. The rearrangement joins TRBV9 to TRBJ2-1; TRBD2 aligns across 7 bases. The CDR3 has 14 residues. The ends lost 6 bases at V and 6 bases at J; junction bases unmatched: 9. Germline V gene lookup returns CDR1 SGDLS and CDR2 YYNGEE. The complete variable domain, with remaining parts taken from reference TRBV9 and TRBJ2-1, reads DSGVTQTPKHLITATGQRVTLRCSPRSGDLSVYWYQQSLDQGLQFLIQYYNGEERAKGNILERFSAQQFPDLHSELNLSSLELGDSALYFCASTRGVSGNEQFFGPGTRLTVL.

The CDR3 spells CATSRSRAGGRIGELFF. In nucleotides, the CDR3 is TGTGCCACCAGCAGATCGAGAGCGGGGGGGCGTATCGGGGAGCTGTTTTTT. The chain joins TRBV15 to TRBJ2-2; 10 bases line up with TRBD2. Germline CDR1 and CDR2: LNHNV and YYDKDF (reference sequence). The trim removed 2 bases at V and 7 bases at J, leaving 10 bases unmatched. The CDR3 spans 17 residues. Full variable domain (missing parts from reference TRBV15 and TRBJ2-2): DAMVIQNPRYQVTQFGKPVTLSCSQTLNHNVMYWYQQKSSQAPKLLFHYYDKDFNNEADTPDNFQSRRPNTSFCFLDIRSPGLGDTAMYLCATSRSRAGGRIGELFFGEGSRLTVL.

A few counts support this clone. CDR3: CAWGGGHQPQHF. Here the CDR3 DNA reads TGTGCCTGGGGGGGAGGTCATCAGCCCCAGCATTTT. The chain recombines TRBV30 with TRBJ1-5; weak D call: TRBD1 (5 bases). V was cut by 5 bases and J by 5 bases, with 10 bases left in between. The CDR3 covers 12 residues. Germline V gene data show CDR1 as GTSNPN and CDR2 as SVGIG (reference sequence).